This T cell receptor beta chain came from a study of graft-versus-host responses after intestinal transplantation. As for this clone: Its antigen is not identified.

The ends were cut back, 3 bases at V and 4 bases at J, with 9 bases in the middle. The CDR3 extends over 13 amino acids. CDR1 is KGHSH and CDR2 is LQKENI in the germline V gene. Sequencing was performed with immunoSEQ multiplex PCR; in TCRdb, only in-frame clones are kept and a portion is missing. The sample lists about 130,000 clones, about 92% occurring once. General study findings and limits: Detection of GvH clones occurred in recipient marrow, and some had their first appearance in ileum or blood.

The chain combines TRBV18 with TRBJ2-5; the D gene could be TRBD1 or TRBD2 (5 bases each). This specimen was unstimulated CD4+ T cells sorted from spleen or lymph node cells, taken before intestinal transplant. The receptor's source is a human donor who received an intestinal transplant. The CDR3 loop is CASSPRDRETQYF. DNA of the CDR3: TGTGCCAGCTCACCCCGGGACCGAGAGACCCAGTACTTC.